The 25 T cell receptor beta chains below were found in one sample sequenced in a study of T cell changes during pregnancy in multiple sclerosis (dated by TCRdb to the late 2010s). Library preparation was by the immunoSEQ multiplex PCR assay. The table comes from immuneACCESS by way of TCRdb, which keeps in-frame sequences with V and J called. Part of the clones is missing from these tables; in studies checked, under half for an unresolved V gene and the rest for unknown reasons. In this sample the table shows tens of thousands of clones, over 90% of which occur a single time. The ten most abundant clones make up 0.85% of the sample. The specimen comprised peripheral blood, sampled in the first trimester of pregnancy. Receptors originate from a female donor with multiple sclerosis, enrolled in a pregnancy study.

This rearrangement joins TRBV7-8 to TRBJ1-2; 7 bases agree with TRBD1. CDR1 is SGHVS and CDR2 is FQNEAQ in the germline V gene. V was clipped by 8 bases and J by 2 bases; unmatched bases: 5. There are 13 residues in the CDR3. The CDR3 loop reads CASGTVSNYGYTF. CDR3 nucleotide sequence: TGTGCCAGCGGGACAGTCTCGAACTATGGCTACACCTTC.

The chain recombines TRBV9 with TRBJ1-1; tentatively, D is TRBD1 (6 bases). This CDR3 has 13 residues. V lost 4 bases and J 3 bases, leaving 10 bases between the germline ends. CDR1 is SGDLS and CDR2 is YYNGEE in the germline V gene. CDR3 nucleotides: TGTGCCAGCAGCTCCAGACAGGACACTGAAGCTTTCTTT. This codes for CASSSRQDTEAFF.

This chain uses TRBV6-6 with TRBJ1-2, with D possibly TRBD1 on 6 matching bases. CDR3 length: 15 residues. Trimming took off 5 bases at V and 4 bases at J, with 17 bases between the two ends. Germline CDR1 reads MNHNY; CDR2 reads SVGAGI (reference sequence). In DNA, the CDR3 is TGTGCCAGCAGTCGGGGGGGGCCAGCTGGCTATGGCTACACCTTC. It codes for CASSRGGPAGYGYTF.

In this sample, this clone turned up once. V is TRBV14 and J is TRBJ1-5, with 7 bases matching TRBD1. The CDR3 runs 14 residues. The J segment lost 4 bases and the V segment lost 1 base, leaving 1 base of the junction unmatched. Germline CDR1 is SGHDN and CDR2 is FVKESK. In DNA form, the CDR3 reads TGTGCCAGCAGCCAAGGGACAGGTAATCAGCCCCAGCATTTT. Protein: CASSQGTGNQPQHF.

The J gene is TRBJ1-4, the V gene TRBV5-6; D might be TRBD1 (5 bases). Germline CDR1 reads SGHDT; CDR2 reads YYEEEE. This CDR3 contains 17 residues. Deletions cut 3 bases from V and 0 bases from J, with 15 bases between. CDR3 region: CASSWGPYAATNEKLFF. The CDR3 coding sequence is TGTGCCAGCAGCTGGGGCCCCTACGCGGCAACTAATGAAAAACTGTTTTTT.

This chain uses TRBV29-1 with TRBJ2-7; no clear D gene. The CDR3 has 15 amino acids. In germline, CDR1 is SQVTM, CDR2 ANQGSEA. V was shortened by 5 bases and J by 0 bases, with 17 bases between the two germline ends. CDR3 DNA: TGCAGCGTTCTGGTAGTCAGACTGATCTCCTACGAGCAGTACTTC. This gives the protein CSVLVVRLISYEQYF.

This clone was detected only a few times. The chain has TRBV11-2 and TRBJ1-2; D not certain. CDR3 length equals 16 residues. V gave up 4 bases and J gave up 0 bases, with 15 bases separating them. Germline CDR1 SGHAT, CDR2 FQNNGV. CDR3 loop: CASSSLARRANYGYTF. CDR3 DNA: TGTGCCAGCAGCTCCCTAGCCAGGAGGGCTAACTATGGCTACACCTTC.

The chain couples TRBV18 to TRBJ1-2, with TRBD1 identical over 12 bases. In germline, CDR1 is KGHSH, CDR2 LQKENI. V was clipped by 4 bases and J by 4 bases; unmatched bases: 7. This CDR3 has 16 residues. CDR3 nucleotide sequence: TGTGCCAGCTCACTTCCCGGGACAGGGGGCAGCTATGGCTACACCTTC. Its protein is CASSLPGTGGSYGYTF.

The gene calls are TRBV11-2 and TRBJ2-3; 8 nucleotides match TRBD2. CDR1 is SGHAT and CDR2 is FQNNGV in the germline V gene. V lost 0 bases, J lost 6 bases, and 14 bases stayed unmatched. The CDR3 covers 18 residues. In nucleotides, the CDR3 is TGTGCCAGCAGCTTAGATCTGAGCGGGGGAGAGGGTACTGATACGCAGTATTTT. This gives the protein CASSLDLSGGEGTDTQYF.

The chain employs TRBV5-6 and TRBJ2-7, with TRBD2 as a possible D gene (6 bases). Trimming cost V 4 bases and J 6 bases, with 20 bases left between them. CDR1 and CDR2 (germline): SGHDT, YYEEEE. The CDR3 runs to 15 residues. Here the CDR3 reads CASSALAGGSIEQYF. CDR3 bases: TGTGCCAGCAGCGCTTTGGCCGGGGGTAGTATCGAGCAGTACTTC.

The V and J genes are TRBV6-5 and TRBJ2-5; 7 bases line up with TRBD1. The better agreement between TRBJ2-7 and the DNA end casts doubt on the J call. In germline, CDR1 is MNHEY, CDR2 SVGAGI. The CDR3 is made up of 13 amino acids. This CDR3 reads CASTYPGTAEQYF. The CDR3 DNA reads TGTGCCAGCACCTACCCCGGGACAGCCGAGCAGTACTTC.

This rearrangement joins TRBV28 to TRBJ1-2; tentative D call: TRBD1 (5 bases). Germline CDR1 MDHEN, CDR2 SYDVKM. The length of the CDR3 is 10 residues. V was pared by 5 bases and J by 10 bases, with 8 bases between. The CDR3 protein is CASSQGFYTF. In DNA form, the CDR3 reads TGTGCCAGCAGTCAGGGCTTCTACACCTTC.

V is TRBV6-6 and J is TRBJ1-1; 8 bases agree with TRBD1. Germline-derived CDR1 and CDR2 are MNHNY and SVGAGI (reference sequence). Losses at the gene ends were 5 bases for V and 1 base for J; bases not matched to a gene: 3. The CDR3 has 14 residues. CDR3: CASSPQGENTEAFF. The CDR3, as DNA: TGTGCCAGCAGTCCACAGGGGGAGAACACTGAAGCTTTCTTT.

In this sample, this clone turned up once. In nucleotides, the CDR3 is TGTGCCAGCAGCTTAGTGGGGACAGATGGTTCCTACGAGCAGTACTTC. Translation gives CASSLVGTDGSYEQYF. V is TRBV7-2 and J is TRBJ2-7, with 7 positions matching TRBD1. Germline CDR1 SGHTA, CDR2 FQGNSA. V was pared by 1 base and J by 1 base, with 7 bases of the junction left unmatched. This CDR3 is built from 16 residues.

The chain joins TRBV5-6 to TRBJ2-6, with TRBD1 identical over 8 bases. The CDR3 consists of 16 residues. The junction had 7 bases not matched to a gene; V was cut back by 6 bases and J by 2 bases. The germline V gene encodes CDR1 SGHDT and CDR2 YYEEEE. CDR3 amino acids: CASNLIRGPGANVLTF. The DNA of the CDR3 is TGTGCCAGCAACCTCATCAGGGGGCCTGGGGCCAACGTCCTGACTTTC.

This chain connects TRBV19 to TRBJ2-3, with unresolved D. The germline V gene encodes CDR1 LNHDA and CDR2 SQIVND (reference sequence). CDR3 length equals 14 residues. V was shortened by 3 bases and J by 6 bases, with 13 bases between the two germline ends. CDR3 sequence reads: CASSIIGSLDTQYF. The CDR3 nucleotides are TGTGCCAGTAGTATCATTGGTAGCCTGGATACGCAGTATTTT.

V usage is TRBV15 and J usage is TRBJ2-3; D is unresolved. Trimming took 0 bases from V and 3 from J, leaving 10 bases between them. The CDR3 extends over 15 amino acids. In germline, CDR1 is LNHNV, CDR2 YYDKDF (reference sequence). In DNA, the CDR3 is TGTGCCACCAGCAGAGATCGGTTACAGACAGATACGCAGTATTTT. Its translation is CATSRDRLQTDTQYF.

The rearrangement joins TRBV11-2 to TRBJ2-1; 9 bases agree with TRBD1. CDR1 is SGHAT, CDR2 FQNNGV, per germline. The trim removed 1 base at V and 9 bases at J, leaving 7 bases unmatched. The CDR3 has 15 residues. CDR3 nucleotide sequence: TGTGCCAGCAGCTTAGTTGTGACAGGGGGAAGTGAGCAGTTCTTC. Its translation is CASSLVVTGGSEQFF.

J is TRBJ2-3 and V is TRBV29-1, with a possible D match to TRBD1 (6 bases). The CDR3 is 16 amino acids. The germline gives CDR1 SQVTM, CDR2 ANQGSEA. Between the trimmed V and J ends, which lost 2 bases and 4 bases, there was a span of 19 bases. The CDR3 protein is CSVELGQGSVADTQYF. The CDR3 coding sequence is TGCAGCGTTGAATTGGGGCAGGGGTCGGTAGCAGATACGCAGTATTTT.

The chain links TRBV9 to TRBJ1-3; 8 bases line up with TRBD1. The germline V gene encodes CDR1 SGDLS and CDR2 YYNGEE. The CDR3 extends over 14 amino acids. With V trimmed by 4 bases and J by 4 bases, 4 bases remained unmatched. The CDR3 protein is CASSLRDRGNTIYF. CDR3 sequence (DNA): TGTGCCAGCAGCCTCCGGGACAGGGGAAACACCATATATTTT.

This clone was counted once. The chain links TRBV9 to TRBJ2-3, with 8 positions matching TRBD2. The CDR3 covers 18 residues. With V trimmed by 0 bases and J by 0 bases, 9 bases remained unmatched. Looked up from germline, CDR1 is SGDLS and CDR2 is YYNGEE. DNA of the CDR3: TGTGCCAGCAGCGTAGGTCCAGCGGGGGCATCTAGCACAGATACGCAGTATTTT. Encoded protein: CASSVGPAGASSTDTQYF.

V is TRBV6-1 and J is TRBJ2-7, with a weak D call TRBD2 (6 bases). Germline CDR1 and CDR2: MNHNS and SASEGT. The CDR3 covers 19 residues. V lost 2 bases and J 4 bases, leaving 27 bases between the germline ends. Here the CDR3 DNA reads TGTGCCAGCAGTGAATTTTTTGGGACTCGAACTTCCTTGAGGTACGAGCAGTACTTC. This encodes CASSEFFGTRTSLRYEQYF.

This chain uses TRBV25-1 with TRBJ2-1; the match to TRBD2 covers 15 bases. CDR1 and CDR2 from the germline V gene are MGHDK and SYGVNS. V dropped 3 bases and J dropped 5; count of bases not matched to a gene: 2. The CDR3 has 16 residues. The CDR3 loop reads CASSEGLAGGHNEQFF. CDR3 DNA sequence: TGTGCCAGCAGTGAGGGACTAGCGGGGGGCCACAATGAGCAGTTCTTC.

The rearrangement uses TRBV5-1 and TRBJ1-1, with D possibly TRBD1 on 5 matching bases. Per germline, CDR1 SGHRS and CDR2 YFSETQ. V lost 3 bases and J lost 1, with 10 bases in between. The CDR3 runs to 14 residues. Here the CDR3 reads CASSSGRANTEAFF. The DNA for the CDR3 is TGCGCCAGCAGCTCGGGCAGGGCGAACACTGAAGCTTTCTTT.

The V and J genes are TRBV5-1 and TRBJ1-2, with D unclear. The V and J ends lost 0 bases and 1 base respectively, with 16 bases between them. The germline V gene has CDR1 SGHRS and CDR2 YFSETQ. The CDR3 is 17 residues long. The CDR3 coding sequence is TGCGCCAGCAGCTTGGGGGTGAGGAGGGTGGGTAACTATGGCTACACCTTC. Translated, it gives CASSLGVRRVGNYGYTF. The complete variable domain, with remaining parts taken from reference TRBV5-1 and TRBJ1-2, reads KAGVTQTPRYLIKTRGQQVTLSCSPISGHRSVSWYQQTPGQGLQFLFEYFSETQRNKGNFPGRFSGRQFSNSRSEMNVSTLELGDSALYLCASSLGVRRVGNYGYTFGSGTRLTVV.